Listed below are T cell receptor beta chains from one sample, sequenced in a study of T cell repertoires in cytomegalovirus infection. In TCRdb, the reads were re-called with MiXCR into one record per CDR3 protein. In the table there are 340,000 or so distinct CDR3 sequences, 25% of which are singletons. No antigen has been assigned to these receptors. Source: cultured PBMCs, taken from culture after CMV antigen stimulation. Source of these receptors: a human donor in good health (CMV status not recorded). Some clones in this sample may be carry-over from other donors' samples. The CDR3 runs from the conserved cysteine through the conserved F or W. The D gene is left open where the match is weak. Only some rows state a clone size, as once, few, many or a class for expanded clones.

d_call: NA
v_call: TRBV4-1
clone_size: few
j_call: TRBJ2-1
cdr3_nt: TGCGCCAGCTCCGAGCAGCTCCTCAATGAGCAGTTCTTC
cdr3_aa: CASSEQLLNEQFF

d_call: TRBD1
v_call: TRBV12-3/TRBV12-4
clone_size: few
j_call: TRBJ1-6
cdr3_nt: TGTGCCAGCAGCCACCGGACGACAGGGTCTGGCAATTCACCCCTCCACTTT
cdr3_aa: CASSHRTTGSGNSPLHF

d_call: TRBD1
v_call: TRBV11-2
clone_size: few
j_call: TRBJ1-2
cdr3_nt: TGTGCCAGCAGCTTATTACAGGGGGCGGCCTATGGCTACACCTTC
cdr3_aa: CASSLLQGAAYGYTF

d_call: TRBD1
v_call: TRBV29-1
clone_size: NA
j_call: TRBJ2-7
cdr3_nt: TGCAGCGTCAGGGATGCAGGGGGCGAGCAGTACTTC
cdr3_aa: CSVRDAGGEQYF

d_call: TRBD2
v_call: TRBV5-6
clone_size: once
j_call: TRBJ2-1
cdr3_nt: TGTGCCAGCAGCTCCCGGGGGGAGGTCCTGAATGAGAAGTTCTTC
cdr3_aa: CASSSRGEVLNEKFF

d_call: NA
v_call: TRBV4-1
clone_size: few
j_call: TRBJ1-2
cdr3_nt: TGCGCCAGCAGCCAAGGGGGCGCGAGCTATGGCTACACCTTC
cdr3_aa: CASSQGGASYGYTF

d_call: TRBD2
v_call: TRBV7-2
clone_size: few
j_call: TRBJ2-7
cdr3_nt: TGTGCCAGCAGCTTATGGTTTAGGACTAGCGGGAGCAGCGAGCAGTACTTC
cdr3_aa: CASSLWFRTSGSSEQYF

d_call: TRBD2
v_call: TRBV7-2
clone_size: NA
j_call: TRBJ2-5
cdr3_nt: TGTGCCAGCAGCTTCCGGCCCCTAGCGGGATCGCCCCAAGAGACCCAGTACTTC
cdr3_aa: CASSFRPLAGSPQETQYF

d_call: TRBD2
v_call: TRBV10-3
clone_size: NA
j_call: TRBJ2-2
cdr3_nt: TGTGCCATCAGTGACGTTAGCGGGAGACCCACCGGGGAGCTGTTTTTT
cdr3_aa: CAISDVSGRPTGELFF

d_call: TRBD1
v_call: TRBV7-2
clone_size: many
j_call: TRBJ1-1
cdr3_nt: TGTGCCAGCAGCCTCACAGGGGTCTCTGAAGCTTTCTTT
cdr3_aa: CASSLTGVSEAFF

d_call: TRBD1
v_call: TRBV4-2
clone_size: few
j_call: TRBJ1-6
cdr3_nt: TGTGCCAGCAGCCAAGCGGGACAGATAAATTCACCCCTCCACTTT
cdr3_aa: CASSQAGQINSPLHF

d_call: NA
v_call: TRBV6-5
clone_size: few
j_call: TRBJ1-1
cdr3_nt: TGTGCCAGCAGTGTACAGGGTAAAGACACTGAAGCTTTCTTT
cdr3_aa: CASSVQGKDTEAFF

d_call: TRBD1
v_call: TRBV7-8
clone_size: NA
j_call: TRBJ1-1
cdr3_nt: TGTGCCAGCAGCTTGACAGGGGTTAAAAGGGAGGCTTTCTTT
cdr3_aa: CASSLTGVKREAFF

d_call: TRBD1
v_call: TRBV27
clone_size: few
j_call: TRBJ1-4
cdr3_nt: TGTGCCAGCAGGGACAGGGGGCGGGATGAAAAACTGTTTTTT
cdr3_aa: CASRDRGRDEKLFF

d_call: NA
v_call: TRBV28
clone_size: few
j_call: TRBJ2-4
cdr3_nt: TGTGCCAGCAGAGATCCAGGGACCTACATTCAGTACTTC
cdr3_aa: CASRDPGTYIQYF

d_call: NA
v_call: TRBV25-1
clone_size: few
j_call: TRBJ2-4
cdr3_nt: TGTGCCAGCAGTGACTCGCTAGGGGTAGTGTACTTC
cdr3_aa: CASSDSLGVVYF

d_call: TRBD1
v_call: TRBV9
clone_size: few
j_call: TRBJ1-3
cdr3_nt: TGTGCCAGCAGCGTGGGACAGATGAGCTCTGGAAACACCATATATTTT
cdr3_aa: CASSVGQMSSGNTIYF

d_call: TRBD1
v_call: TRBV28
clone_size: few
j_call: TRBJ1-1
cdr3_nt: TGTGCCAGCAGCTTTATCGACAGGGTCGTTCGGACTGAAGCTTTCTTT
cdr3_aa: CASSFIDRVVRTEAFF

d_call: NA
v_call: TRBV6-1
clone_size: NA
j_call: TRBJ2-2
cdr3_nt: TGTGCCAGCAGTCTGACAGGAGCGAACACCGGGGAGCTGTTTTTT
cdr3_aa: CASSLTGANTGELFF

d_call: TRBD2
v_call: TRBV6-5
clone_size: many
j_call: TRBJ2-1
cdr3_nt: TGTGCCAGCAGTTTCCTGGCGGGAGGGCCGTACAATGAGCAGTTCTTC
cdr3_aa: CASSFLAGGPYNEQFF

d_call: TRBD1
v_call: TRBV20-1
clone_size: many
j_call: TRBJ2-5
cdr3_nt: TGCAGTGCAACCAGGGGGCTTGGGGAGACCCAGTACTTC
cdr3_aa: CSATRGLGETQYF

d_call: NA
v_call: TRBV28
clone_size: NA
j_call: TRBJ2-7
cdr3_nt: TGTGCCAGCAGTTGCCCATCAGGGGTCCGCTACGAGCAGTACTTC
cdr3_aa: CASSCPSGVRYEQYF

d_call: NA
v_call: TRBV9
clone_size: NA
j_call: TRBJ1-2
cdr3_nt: TGTGCCAGCAGCATTACGGGGAATTGGGGCTACACCTTC
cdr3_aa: CASSITGNWGYTF

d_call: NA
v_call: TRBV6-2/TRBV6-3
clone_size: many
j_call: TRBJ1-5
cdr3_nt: TGTGCCAGCAGTTACTCGAGGAGGGGGCAGCCCCAGCATTTT
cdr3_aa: CASSYSRRGQPQHF

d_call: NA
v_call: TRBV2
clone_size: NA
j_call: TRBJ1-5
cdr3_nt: TGTGCCAGCAGTGCACAAAATCAGCCCCAGCATTTT
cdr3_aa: CASSAQNQPQHF

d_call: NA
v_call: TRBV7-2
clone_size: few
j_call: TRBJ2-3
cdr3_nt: TGTGCCAGCAGCCCCCGAGATAGGAGAGATACGCAGTATTTT
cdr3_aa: CASSPRDRRDTQYF

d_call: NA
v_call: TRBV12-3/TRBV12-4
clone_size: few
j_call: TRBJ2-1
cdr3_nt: TGTGCCAGCACCCTGTCCGAAAACAATGAGCAGTTCTTC
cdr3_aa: CASTLSENNEQFF

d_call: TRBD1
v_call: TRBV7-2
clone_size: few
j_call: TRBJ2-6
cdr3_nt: TGTGCCAGCAGCGCTAGAGGACAGGGGGCAGCTGGGGCCAACGTCCTGACTTTC
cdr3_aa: CASSARGQGAAGANVLTF

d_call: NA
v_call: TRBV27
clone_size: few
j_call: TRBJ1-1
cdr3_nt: TGTGCCAGCAGTTTACGTTCAGGGAGGGACACTGAAGCTTTCTTT
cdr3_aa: CASSLRSGRDTEAFF

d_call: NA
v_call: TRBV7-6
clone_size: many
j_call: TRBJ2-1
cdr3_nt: TGTGCCAGCAGCTCAGGGGGGGACGCCGGCAGTGAGCAGTTCTTC
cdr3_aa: CASSSGGDAGSEQFF

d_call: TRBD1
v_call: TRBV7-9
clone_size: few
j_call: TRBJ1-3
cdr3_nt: TGTGCCAGCGAGACAGGGGAAGCCTCTGGAAACACCATATATTTT
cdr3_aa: CASETGEASGNTIYF

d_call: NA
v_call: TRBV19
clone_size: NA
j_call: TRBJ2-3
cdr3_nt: TGTGCCAGTAGTATAACGGGAGAGAGCACAGATACGCAGTATTTT
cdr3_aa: CASSITGESTDTQYF

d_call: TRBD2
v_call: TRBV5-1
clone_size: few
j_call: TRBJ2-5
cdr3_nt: TGCGCCAGCAGCTTGGGACTAGCTCTGGAGACCCAGTACTTC
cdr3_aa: CASSLGLALETQYF

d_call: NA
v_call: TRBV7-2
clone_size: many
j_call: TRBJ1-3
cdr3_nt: TGTGCCAGCAGCGGCGGAAACACCATATATTTT
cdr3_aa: CASSGGNTIYF

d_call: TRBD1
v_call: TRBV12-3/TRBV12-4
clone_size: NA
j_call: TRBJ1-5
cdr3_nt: TGTGCCAGCAAGGGACAGGCCAATCAGCCCCAGCATTTT
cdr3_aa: CASKGQANQPQHF

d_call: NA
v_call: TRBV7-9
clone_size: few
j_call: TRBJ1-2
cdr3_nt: TGTGCCAGCAGAGCCGGGACTGATGGCTACACCTTC
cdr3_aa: CASRAGTDGYTF

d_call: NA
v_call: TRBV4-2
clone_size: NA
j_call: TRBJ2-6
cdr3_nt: TGTGCCAGCAGCCAAGAACGCTCTGGGGCCAACGTCCTGACTTTC
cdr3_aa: CASSQERSGANVLTF